Shown below are 23 T cell receptor beta chains from a single sample sequenced in a study of regulatory T cells in long-lasting Graves disease. The time point is: newly diagnosed GD, antithyroid drugs for less than 3 months. From PBMCs, RNA was extracted and then used to make the TCR library. With iRepertoire HTBI primers and Arm-PCR of CDR3 regions, TCR beta libraries were built. TCRdb re-called the multiplex PCR reads through MiXCR, storing one row per CDR3 protein. The table has about 400,000 distinct CDR3 sequences, roughly 17% seen once. A further study also used this sample, focusing on T cells in Graves' hyperthyroidism and ophthalmopathy.

The sequencing here drew on peripheral blood mononuclear cells (PBMCs), taken at new diagnosis, from a patient treated with antithyroid drugs. All receptors come from a woman aged 18-29 years with Graves disease.

Comments on this clonotype: This may stem from a read error, because a much larger clone lies one nucleotide away. The genes are TRBV28 and TRBJ1-2, with D tentatively TRBD1 (5 bases). CDR3 length: 14 residues. The germline V gene has CDR1 MDHEN and CDR2 SYDVKM. CDR3 region: CASNTKGTNCGYTF. The CDR3 DNA follows: TGTGCCAGCAACACCAAGGGGACTAACTGTGGCTACACCTTC.

This clonotype was detected ten times or more. This chain joins TRBV3-1 and TRBJ1-1; D is unclear. Germline V gives CDR1 LGHDT, CDR2 YNNKEL (reference sequence). V lost 5 bases and J 0 bases, leaving 13 bases between the germline ends. The CDR3 is 15 amino acids. In nucleotides, the CDR3 is TGTGCCAGCAGCGCAAATGGAGTCGTGAACACTGAAGCTTTCTTT. Protein: CASSANGVVNTEAFF. Full variable domain (remainder filled in from reference TRBV3-1 and TRBJ1-1): DTAVSQTPKYLVTQMGNDKSIKCEQNLGHDTMYWYKQDSKKFLKIMFSYNNKELIINETVPNRFSPKSPDKAHLNLHINSLELGDSAVYFCASSANGVVNTEAFFGQGTRLTVV.

This clonotype was counted ten times or more. DNA of the CDR3: TGTGCCAGCAGTGCTGACACCGACCCCTACGAGCAGTACTTC. Amino acids: CASSADTDPYEQYF. This sequence joins TRBV6-1 and TRBJ2-7; no firm D call. Per germline, CDR1 MNHNS and CDR2 SASEGT. The V end was cut by 4 bases, the J end by 2 bases, with 12 bases between. The CDR3 length is 14 residues.

Many counts were recorded for this clonotype. The V and J genes are TRBV10-3 and TRBJ2-1; 9 nucleotides align to TRBD2. This CDR3 contains 15 residues. Germline trimming cut 11 bases from V and 7 bases from J; bases unmatched to any gene: 15. CDR1 is ENHRY and CDR2 is SYGVKD in the germline V gene. CDR3 amino acids: CAASGVAGVSNEQFF. The DNA of the CDR3 is TGTGCCGCCTCCGGGGTAGCGGGAGTGTCTAATGAGCAGTTCTTC.

The table lists this clonotype with many counts. V is TRBV12-3 or TRBV12-4 and J is TRBJ1-5, with 7 bases aligning to TRBD1. The CDR3 contains 14 residues. J lost 5 bases, V lost 6 bases, and 7 bases had no gene match. CDR3: CASRLQGFDQPQHF. The CDR3 DNA sequence: TGTGCCAGCAGGTTACAGGGGTTTGATCAGCCCCAGCATTTT.

This clonotype has a count of ten or more. One end of the junction does not line up with germline, which may come from a read error. V usage is TRBV5-1 and J usage is TRBJ1-5, with 7 bases fitting TRBD1. CDR3 length: 15 amino acids. Germline CDR1 and CDR2: SGHRS and YFSETQ. The CDR3 DNA sequence: TGTGCCAGCAGCCCTGGGACAGTCCAAAATCAGCCCCAGCATTTT. Protein sequence: CASSPGTVQNQPQHF.

This clonotype occurred many times. J is TRBJ2-1 and V is TRBV20-1; D may be TRBD1 or TRBD2 (5 bases each). V was cut by 3 bases and J by 0 bases, with 15 bases left in between. The CDR3 consists of 16 residues. The V gene's germline CDR1 is DFQATT and CDR2 SNEGSKA (reference sequence). CDR3 DNA sequence: TGCAGTGCTAGTGAGGGGAGCCCCAGCTCCTACAATGAGCAGTTCTTC. Translating it yields CSASEGSPSSYNEQFF.

This clonotype was detected many times. The chain joins TRBV28 to TRBJ1-2, with D perhaps TRBD1 (5 bases). The CDR3 covers 12 residues. Trimming pared 5 bases from V and 6 bases from J, leaving 10 bases between. Germline CDR1 reads MDHEN; CDR2 reads SYDVKM. CDR3 sequence (DNA): TGTGCCAGCAGTGGGACGGTGGATGGCTACACCTTC. This codes for CASSGTVDGYTF.

This clonotype was counted only a few times. V gene TRBV20-1 combines with J gene TRBJ2-2; TRBD2 agrees at 10 bases. There are 17 residues in the CDR3. V gave up 2 bases and J gave up 0 bases; unmatched junction bases: 6. Germline V gives CDR1 DFQATT, CDR2 SNEGSKA (reference sequence). The CDR3 loop is CSARSLAGAPNTGELFF. CDR3 coding DNA: TGCAGTGCTAGAAGTCTAGCGGGGGCCCCGAACACCGGGGAGCTGTTTTTT.

This chain uses TRBV6-1 with TRBJ1-3, with TRBD1 identical over 7 bases. The germline V gene has CDR1 MNHNS and CDR2 SASEGT. J gave up 2 bases and V 10 bases, and 8 bases lay outside the gene matches. The CDR3 runs 14 residues. CDR3 coding DNA: TGTGCCACCAAGACAGGGTTCCCTGGAAACACCATATATTTT. Protein sequence: CATKTGFPGNTIYF.

This clonotype has ten or more counts. The chain carries TRBV13 and TRBJ2-1, with 11 positions matching TRBD2. Germline CDR1 PRHDT, CDR2 FYEKMQ (reference sequence). CDR3 length equals 15 residues. The V segment lost 5 bases and the J segment 5 bases; nucleotides outside the gene matches: 5. CDR3 residues: CASSPGTSGHNEQFF. In DNA form, the CDR3 reads TGTGCCAGCAGCCCCGGGACTAGCGGACACAATGAGCAGTTCTTC.

This clonotype was recorded at least ten times. The DNA of the CDR3 is TGTGCCAGCAGCTTAGGAGGGGGCGGAATCTATGGCTACACCTTC. Protein product: CASSLGGGGIYGYTF. V usage is TRBV11-2 and J usage is TRBJ1-2; 7 bases agree with TRBD1. Germline V CDR1 and CDR2: SGHAT, FQNNGV. Trimming took 1 base from V and 4 from J; bases not matched to a gene: 6. The CDR3 has 15 residues.

The chain uses TRBV11-3 and TRBJ2-1; 10 bases map to TRBD2. The CDR3 sequence is 16 residues long. The J segment lost 7 bases and the V segment lost 5 bases, leaving 11 bases of the junction unmatched. Germline loops: CDR1 SGHNT, CDR2 YENEEA. The CDR3 DNA reads TGTGCCAGCAGCGGGTCCCTAGCGGGGGATGTAAATGAGCAGTTCTTC. Translated: CASSGSLAGDVNEQFF. Full variable domain (remainder filled in from reference TRBV11-3 and TRBJ2-1): EAGVVQSPRYKIIEKKQPVAFWCNPISGHNTLYWYLQNLGQGPELLIRYENEEAVDDSQLPKDRFSAERLKGVDSTLKIQPAELGDSAVYLCASSGSLAGDVNEQFFGPGTRLTVL.

This clonotype has at least ten counts. The rearrangement links TRBV28 to TRBJ2-7; D possibly corresponds to TRBD2 (6 bases). The CDR3 loop spans 13 amino acids. CDR1 and CDR2 from the germline V gene are MDHEN and SYDVKM. Trimming took 10 bases from V and 1 from J, leaving 14 bases between them. CDR3 residues: CATSLGGSYEQYF. CDR3 nucleotides: TGTGCCACGTCTTTGGGAGGATCCTACGAGCAGTACTTC.

This clonotype was counted ten times or more. The rearrangement links TRBV3-1 to TRBJ1-3; D is undetermined. The CDR3 runs 15 residues. The V gene's germline CDR1 is LGHDT and CDR2 YNNKEL (reference sequence). V was cut by 4 bases and J by 0 bases, with 10 bases left in between. The CDR3 DNA reads as TGTGCCAGCAGCCCCTCTTACGACTCTGGAAACACCATATATTTT. Translated: CASSPSYDSGNTIYF.

This clonotype was recorded a few times. This rearrangement joins TRBV19 to TRBJ2-3, with D perhaps TRBD1 or TRBD2 (5 bases each). The CDR3 extends over 18 amino acids. Germline values: CDR1 LNHDA, CDR2 SQIVND (reference sequence). V was trimmed by 2 bases and J by 1 base, leaving 19 bases between them. The CDR3 sequence: CASSIPAAGTYRTDTQYF. The CDR3 DNA reads as TGTGCCAGTAGTATACCCGCCGCCGGGACCTACCGCACAGATACGCAGTATTTT.

This clonotype came up many times. V and J are TRBV20-1 and TRBJ1-2, with D tentatively TRBD1 (6 bases). Germline CDR1 and CDR2: DFQATT and SNEGSKA (reference sequence). The ends were cut back, 2 bases at V and 2 bases at J, with 9 bases in the middle. The CDR3 has 13 residues. CDR3 nucleotide sequence: TGCAGTGCTAGACCCGGGACAAACTATGGCTACACCTTC. It encodes CSARPGTNYGYTF.

In its sample, this clonotype was seen many times. The chain employs TRBV10-2 and TRBJ1-1; D gene unclear. V was pared by 1 base and J by 5 bases, with 11 bases between. Germline lookup yields CDR1 WSHSY and CDR2 SAAADI. The CDR3 runs 14 residues. The CDR3 bases are TGCGCCAGCAGTGAGTGGGAGGTGGGGACTGAAGCTTTCTTT. It codes for CASSEWEVGTEAFF.

The table lists this clonotype with many counts. The genes are TRBV18 and TRBJ2-3, with D unclear. The J call may be wrong; the DNA end is better matched by TRBJ2-5. Germline-derived CDR1 and CDR2 are KGHSH and LQKENI. The CDR3 runs to 11 residues. CDR3 region: CASSPPGTQYF. The CDR3 DNA follows: TGTGCCAGCTCACCACCTGGGACCCAGTACTTC.

This clonotype was counted a few times. The chain combines TRBV6-4 with TRBJ2-3; D is ambiguous. Per germline, CDR1 MRHNA and CDR2 SNTAGT. Trimming left V 0 bases short and J 5 bases short, with 15 bases between. The length of the CDR3 is 16 residues. The CDR3 bases are TGTGCCAGCAGTGACTCTGGCGTAGGTGTTGGAGATACGCAGTATTTT. Its protein is CASSDSGVGVGDTQYF.

This clonotype was observed many times. The V call is TRBV5-1, the J call TRBJ2-7; D tentatively reads TRBD1 or TRBD2 (5 bases each). CDR3 length equals 20 residues. Germline lookup yields CDR1 SGHRS and CDR2 YFSETQ. The ends were cut back, 2 bases at V and 0 bases at J, with 27 bases in the middle. CDR3 in amino acids: CASSFVIFLFRSGSSYEQYF. The CDR3 DNA sequence: TGCGCCAGCAGCTTCGTGATATTTCTGTTTAGGTCAGGGAGCTCCTACGAGCAGTACTTC. The entire variable domain, with the rest obtained from reference TRBV5-1 and TRBJ2-7, is as follows: KAGVTQTPRYLIKTRGQQVTLSCSPISGHRSVSWYQQTPGQGLQFLFEYFSETQRNKGNFPGRFSGRQFSNSRSEMNVSTLELGDSALYLCASSFVIFLFRSGSSYEQYFGPGTRLTVT.

The DNA for the CDR3 is TGTGCCATCAGTGCAGAGTGGCTCGGGGCCAAAAACATTCAGTACTTC. It translates to CAISAEWLGAKNIQYF. The chain carries TRBV10-3 and TRBJ2-4; D not resolved. Germline V gives CDR1 ENHRY, CDR2 SYGVKD. Deletions cut 4 bases from V and 1 base from J, with 14 bases between. The CDR3 extends over 16 amino acids.

This clonotype was found many times. The DNA of the CDR3 is TGTGCCAGCAGGCCGGGACAGGGGTTTCCGACCCAGTACTTC. This encodes CASRPGQGFPTQYF. The gene calls are TRBV2 and TRBJ2-5; TRBD1 matches at 10 bases. Germline-derived CDR1 and CDR2 are SNHLY and FYNNEI. V shed 6 bases, J shed 7 bases, and the junction held 8 bases outside the gene matches. This CDR3 spans 14 amino acids.